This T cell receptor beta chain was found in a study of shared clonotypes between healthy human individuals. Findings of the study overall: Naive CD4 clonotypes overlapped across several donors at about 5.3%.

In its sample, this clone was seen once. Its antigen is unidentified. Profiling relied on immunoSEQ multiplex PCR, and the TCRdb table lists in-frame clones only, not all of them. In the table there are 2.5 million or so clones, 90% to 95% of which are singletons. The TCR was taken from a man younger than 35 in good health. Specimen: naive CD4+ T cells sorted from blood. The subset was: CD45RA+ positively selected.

The CDR3: CASSLMGKQYF. The CDR3, as DNA: TGTGCCAGCAGCTTAATGGGAAAGCAGTACTTC. The rearrangement joins TRBV11-2 to TRBJ2-7, with D uncertain. The CDR3 contains 11 residues. CDR1 SGHAT and CDR2 FQNNGV come from the germline V gene. Trimming shortened V by 2 bases and J by 8 bases, and 7 bases separated the two germline ends.